This T cell receptor beta chain was documented in a study of cytomegalovirus exposure and HLA in healthy donors. Study findings and constraints: Rare TCR sequences dominated, though some public TCRs recurred in many donors. For most TCR beta V segments, an earlier analysis put the productive rate at about 87% or about 30% of the time.

About this clone: Its antigen is still unknown.

V was clipped by 5 bases and J by 3 bases, with 16 bases between them. The CDR3 has 16 amino acids. Germline V gene lookup returns CDR1 KGHSH and CDR2 LQKENI. The PCR made use of 60 Vbeta and 13 Jbeta primers. Libraries were prepared by immunoSEQ multiplex PCR; TCRdb keeps only in-frame clonotypes and omits some of them. The data show 150,000 to 200,000 clones, with over 65% seen just once and under 5.5% held by the top ten. Those who donated were healthy bone marrow donors. The V call is TRBV18, the J call TRBJ1-4; weak D call: TRBD1 (6 bases). This TCR came from a young man in good health and CMV-seropositive. Material for sequencing was PBMCs. Here the CDR3 reads CASSSSGVEPNEKLFF. The DNA of the CDR3 is TGTGCCAGCTCATCTTCAGGGGTCGAGCCTAATGAAAAACTGTTTTTT. Supplemented by reference TRBV18 and TRBJ1-4, the full variable domain reads NAGVMQNPRHLVRRRGQEARLRCSPMKGHSHVYWYRQLPEEGLKFMVYLQKENIIDESGMPKERFSAEFPKEGPSILRIQQVVRGDSAAYFCASSSSGVEPNEKLFFGSGTQLSVL.